This TCR beta chain was sequenced during a study of cytotoxic CD8 clonotypes in ibrutinib-treated CLL. Study-wide results and caveats: Elevated clonality accompanied ibrutinib response, with a return toward baseline values at progression.

About this clone itself: Its matching antigen is unknown.

Trimming left V 8 bases short and J 10 bases short, with 6 bases between. Germline V gene sequence: CDR1 MNHEY, CDR2 SVGAGI. CDR3 length: 9 amino acids. Clones were read by immunoSEQ multiplex PCR, and TCRdb kept only the in-frame ones, dropping some. The table lists about 150,000 clones, around three quarters of them singletons. Roughly 2 micrograms of genomic DNA from cryopreserved PBMCs went into TCR beta libraries. The sequence was collected from a human donor with chronic lymphocytic leukemia. Sequenced here: PBMCs, sampled after 12 months of ibrutinib treatment. The chain carries TRBV6-5 and TRBJ2-1; D not certain. This chain's CDR3 is CASGHEQFF. The CDR3 bases are TGTGCCAGCGGCCACGAGCAGTTCTTC.